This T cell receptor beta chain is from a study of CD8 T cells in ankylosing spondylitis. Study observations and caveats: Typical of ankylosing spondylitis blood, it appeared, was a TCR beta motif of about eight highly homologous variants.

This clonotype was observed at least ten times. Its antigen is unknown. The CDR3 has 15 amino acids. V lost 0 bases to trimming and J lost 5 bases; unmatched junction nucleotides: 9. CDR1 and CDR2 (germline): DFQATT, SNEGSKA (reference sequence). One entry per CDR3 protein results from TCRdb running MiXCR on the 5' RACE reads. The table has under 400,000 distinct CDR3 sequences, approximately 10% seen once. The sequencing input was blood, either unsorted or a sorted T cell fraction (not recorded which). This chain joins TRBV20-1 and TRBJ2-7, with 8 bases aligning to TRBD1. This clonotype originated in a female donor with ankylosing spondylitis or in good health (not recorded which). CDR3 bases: TGCAGTGCTAGAGAAGCCGGGACAGGAGGCCACGAGCAGTACTTC. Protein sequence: CSAREAGTGGHEQYF.